The 16 T cell receptor beta chains listed next were all sequenced from one sample in a study of T cell changes during pregnancy in multiple sclerosis. The data were produced by immunoSEQ multiplex PCR, yet TCRdb's version contains in-frame clones alone and is incomplete. The sample has around 30,000 clones, 85% to 90% seen once. Sequenced material: CD4+ T cells from peripheral blood mononuclear cells, taken in the third trimester of pregnancy. All receptors come from a female donor in good health, enrolled as a control in a pregnancy study.

The J gene is TRBJ2-3, the V gene TRBV19; the D gene is possibly TRBD2 (6 bases). Deletions cut 6 bases from V and 9 bases from J, with 19 bases between. Germline-derived CDR1 and CDR2 are LNHDA and SQIVND (reference sequence). The CDR3 runs to 14 residues. The CDR3 sequence: CASRGTGGELTQYF. The CDR3, as DNA: TGTGCCAGTAGGGGGACCGGGGGAGAACTCACGCAGTATTTT.

The chain couples TRBV11-3 to TRBJ2-1; 7 positions match TRBD2. V lost 3 bases, J lost 0 bases, and 2 bases stayed unmatched. Germline assignment: CDR1 SGHNT and CDR2 YENEEA. The CDR3 has 15 residues. CDR3 DNA sequence: TGTGCCAGCAGCTTGGGCGGGGGCTCCTACAATGAGCAGTTCTTC. Translation gives CASSLGGGSYNEQFF.

This rearrangement joins TRBV27 to TRBJ2-7, with 11 bases lining up with TRBD1. The CDR3 spans 14 residues. Germline V gene sequence: CDR1 MNHEY, CDR2 SMNVEV (reference sequence). Trimming removed 6 bases from V and 4 bases from J; junction bases left unmatched: 5. CDR3 nucleotide sequence: TGTGCCAGCAGACCGGGACAGGGGGTTTACGAGCAGTACTTC. Translation: CASRPGQGVYEQYF.

The rearrangement links TRBV7-9 to TRBJ2-7; 9 bases map to TRBD1. J lost 5 bases, V lost 3 bases, and 5 bases had no gene match. This CDR3 region has 14 residues. The V gene's germline CDR1 is SEHNR and CDR2 FQNEAQ (reference sequence). This CDR3 reads CASSLNRDRDEQYF. The CDR3 nucleotides are TGTGCCAGCAGCTTGAACCGGGACAGGGACGAGCAGTACTTC.

This chain uses TRBV5-6 with TRBJ1-2, with D hard to call. The germline CDR1 and CDR2 sequences are SGHDT and YYEEEE. This CDR3 region has 14 residues. The V end lost 2 bases, the J end lost 8 bases, and 16 bases lay between the germline ends. CDR3: CASSFSPEATGYTF. CDR3 sequence (DNA): TGTGCCAGCAGCTTCTCACCGGAAGCGACCGGCTACACCTTC.

The chain carries TRBV11-3 and TRBJ2-1, with 9 bases lining up with TRBD2. Germline loops: CDR1 SGHNT, CDR2 YENEEA. V trimming: 6 bases; J trimming: 4 bases; junction bases outside the gene matches: 13. CDR3 length equals 17 residues. The CDR3: CASSYSKRGAAYNEQFF. The CDR3 DNA follows: TGTGCCAGCAGTTACTCTAAGCGGGGGGCCGCATACAATGAGCAGTTCTTC.

The chain recombines TRBV5-5 with TRBJ1-4; D is undetermined. The CDR3 contains 15 residues. Germline assignment: CDR1 SGHKS and CDR2 YYEKEE (reference sequence). V was trimmed by 4 bases and J by 3 bases, leaving 13 bases between them. The CDR3 DNA is TGTGCCAGCAGCGCGAGACGGAGCTCTAATGAAAAACTGTTTTTT. It encodes CASSARRSSNEKLFF.

The chain recombines TRBV5-1 with TRBJ1-1, with D maybe TRBD1 (5 bases). From germline, CDR1 is SGHRS and CDR2 YFSETQ. V lost 4 bases to trimming and J lost 1 base, with 17 bases between them. The CDR3 covers 16 residues. CDR3 nucleotide sequence: TGCGCCAGCAGCCCCTGGCTGGGGCAGTGGAACACTGAAGCTTTCTTT. As protein: CASSPWLGQWNTEAFF.

The count of this clone is one. The V call is TRBV5-1, the J call TRBJ2-6; TRBD1 matches 7 bases. CDR1 is SGHRS, CDR2 YFSETQ, per germline. V lost 6 bases to trimming and J lost 0 bases; unmatched junction nucleotides: 12. The CDR3 runs 18 residues. In DNA form, the CDR3 reads TGCGCCAGCATGGGGAACAGGGACAGCTTCTCTGGGGCCAACGTCCTGACTTTC. Protein sequence: CASMGNRDSFSGANVLTF.

The chain has TRBV19 and TRBJ2-2, with TRBD2 matching 10 bases. The CDR3 consists of 16 residues. V was pared by 2 bases and J by 4 bases, with 4 bases of the junction left unmatched. CDR1 LNHDA and CDR2 SQIVND come from the germline V gene (reference sequence). The CDR3 spells CASSILAGVVTGELFF. CDR3 nucleotide sequence: TGTGCCAGTAGTATACTAGCGGGAGTAGTCACCGGGGAGCTGTTTTTT.

This chain joins TRBV5-6 and TRBJ1-4; D might be TRBD1 (5 bases). Germline values: CDR1 SGHDT, CDR2 YYEEEE. The CDR3 covers 16 residues. The ends were cut back, 0 bases at V and 0 bases at J, with 9 bases in the middle. The CDR3 DNA sequence: TGTGCCAGCAGCTTGGCTGGGGGGGCAACTAATGAAAAACTGTTTTTT. This translates into CASSLAGGATNEKLFF. Based on the CDR3 plus reference TRBV5-6 and TRBJ1-4, the full variable domain is DAGVTQSPTHLIKTRGQQVTLRCSPKSGHDTVSWYQQALGQGPQFIFQYYEEEERQRGNFPDRFSGHQFPNYSSELNVNALLLGDSALYLCASSLAGGATNEKLFFGSGTQLSVL.

The V and J genes are TRBV6-1 and TRBJ1-2, with TRBD1 identical over 12 bases. V shed 6 bases and J 4 bases; nucleotides not matched to a gene: 3. The CDR3 has 14 residues. Germline values: CDR1 MNHNS, CDR2 SASEGT. CDR3 nucleotide sequence: TGTGCCAGCAGAGGGACAGGGGGCGGCTATGGCTACACCTTC. This translates into CASRGTGGGYGYTF.

This clone has only one observation. This chain links TRBV10-3 with TRBJ2-1; a possible D gene is TRBD2 (5 bases). Germline V CDR1 and CDR2: ENHRY, SYGVKD. CDR3 length: 13 amino acids. V dropped 6 bases and J dropped 8 bases, with 14 bases sitting between them. The CDR3 DNA is TGTGCCATCAGGGACTTCTCCGGGGATGAGCAGTTCTTC. It encodes CAIRDFSGDEQFF.

In DNA form, the CDR3 reads TGTGCCAGTACCTCGGACAGGGTAGGCGCTGGGGCCAACGTCCTGACTTTC. It specifies CASTSDRVGAGANVLTF. The rearrangement uses TRBV19 and TRBJ2-6; 8 bases align to TRBD1. The germline gives CDR1 LNHDA, CDR2 SQIVND (reference sequence). V lost 7 bases to trimming and J lost 2 bases; unmatched junction nucleotides: 10. There are 17 residues in the CDR3. Using reference TRBV19 and TRBJ2-6 for the parts outside the CDR3, the full variable domain is DGGITQSPKYLFRKEGQNVTLSCEQNLNHDAMYWYRQDPGQGLRLIYYSQIVNDFQKGDIAEGYSVSREKKESFPLTVTSAQKNPTAFYLCASTSDRVGAGANVLTFGAGSRLTVL.

The CDR3 nucleotides read TGTGCCAGCAGCTTATTTCCCAGCGGGACGAGCCAACCCAATGAGCAGTTCTTC. As protein: CASSLFPSGTSQPNEQFF. The chain couples TRBV11-2 to TRBJ2-1; 7 bases align to TRBD2. Germline V gene sequence: CDR1 SGHAT, CDR2 FQNNGV. With 2 bases clipped from V and 6 bases from J, the junction kept 16 bases outside the gene matches. The length of the CDR3 is 18 residues.

This clone was found a few times. This chain uses TRBV6-5 with TRBJ1-6; D is unresolved. Per germline, CDR1 MNHEY and CDR2 SVGAGI. This CDR3 region has 13 residues. The V and J ends lost 10 bases and 10 bases respectively, with 17 bases between them. The CDR3 sequence is CATKAGVSSPLHF. CDR3 DNA sequence: TGTGCCACCAAAGCCGGGGTTAGCTCACCCCTCCACTTT.